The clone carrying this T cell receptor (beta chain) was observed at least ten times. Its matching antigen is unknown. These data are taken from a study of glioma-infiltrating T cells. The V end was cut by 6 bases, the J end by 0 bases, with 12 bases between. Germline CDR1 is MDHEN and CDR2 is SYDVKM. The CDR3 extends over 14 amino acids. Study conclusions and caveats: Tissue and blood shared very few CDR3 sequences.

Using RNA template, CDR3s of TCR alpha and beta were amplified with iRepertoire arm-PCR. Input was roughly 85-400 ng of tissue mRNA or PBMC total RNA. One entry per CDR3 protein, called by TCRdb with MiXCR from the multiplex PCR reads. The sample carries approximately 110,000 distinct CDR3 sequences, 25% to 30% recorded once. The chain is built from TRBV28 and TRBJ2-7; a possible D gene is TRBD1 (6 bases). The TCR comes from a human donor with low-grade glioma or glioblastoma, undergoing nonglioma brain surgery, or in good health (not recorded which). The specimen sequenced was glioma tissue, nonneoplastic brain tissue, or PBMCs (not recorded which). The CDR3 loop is CASSLRDTSYEQYF. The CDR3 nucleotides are TGTGCCAGCAGCCTCCGGGACACCTCCTACGAGCAGTACTTC.